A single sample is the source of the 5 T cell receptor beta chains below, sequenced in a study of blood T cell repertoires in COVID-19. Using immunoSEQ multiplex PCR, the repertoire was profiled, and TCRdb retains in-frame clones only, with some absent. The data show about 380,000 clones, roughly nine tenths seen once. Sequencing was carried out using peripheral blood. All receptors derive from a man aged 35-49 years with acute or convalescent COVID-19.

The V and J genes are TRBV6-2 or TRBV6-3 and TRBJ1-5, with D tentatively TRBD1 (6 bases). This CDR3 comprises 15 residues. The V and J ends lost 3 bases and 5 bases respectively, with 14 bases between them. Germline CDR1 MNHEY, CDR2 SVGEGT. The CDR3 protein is CASSYYRDSHQPQHF. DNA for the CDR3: TGTGCCAGCAGTTATTACAGGGATTCACATCAGCCCCAGCATTTT.

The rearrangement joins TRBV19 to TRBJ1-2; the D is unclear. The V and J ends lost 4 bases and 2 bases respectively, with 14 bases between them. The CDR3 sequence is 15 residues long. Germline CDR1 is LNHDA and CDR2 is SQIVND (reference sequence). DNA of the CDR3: TGTGCCAGTAGTACGTCCGAGCCCGCAAACTATGGCTACACCTTC. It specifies CASSTSEPANYGYTF.

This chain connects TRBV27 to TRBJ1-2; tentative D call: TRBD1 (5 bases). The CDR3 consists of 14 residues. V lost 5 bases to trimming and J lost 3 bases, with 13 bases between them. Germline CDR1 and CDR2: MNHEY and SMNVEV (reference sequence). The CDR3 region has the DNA TGTGCCAGCAGTACCGGGGGTTCGTACTATGGCTACACCTTC. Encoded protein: CASSTGGSYYGYTF.

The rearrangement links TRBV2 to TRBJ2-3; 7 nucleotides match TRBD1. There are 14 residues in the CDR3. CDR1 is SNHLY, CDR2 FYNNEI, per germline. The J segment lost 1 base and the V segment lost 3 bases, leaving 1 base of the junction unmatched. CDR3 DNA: TGTGCCAGCAGTGAGGGACAGCGCACAGATACGCAGTATTTT. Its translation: CASSEGQRTDTQYF. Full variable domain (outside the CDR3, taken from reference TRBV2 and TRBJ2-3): EPEVTQTPSHQVTQMGQEVILRCVPISNHLYFYWYRQILGQKVEFLVSFYNNEISEKSEIFDDQFSVERPDGSNFTLKIRSTKLEDSAMYFCASSEGQRTDTQYFGPGTRLTVL.

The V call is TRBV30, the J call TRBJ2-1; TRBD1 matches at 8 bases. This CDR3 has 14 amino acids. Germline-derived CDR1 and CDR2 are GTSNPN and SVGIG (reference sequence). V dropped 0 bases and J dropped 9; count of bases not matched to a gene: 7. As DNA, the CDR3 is TGTGCCTGGAGTGTACTAACAGGGGGGACTGAGCAGTTCTTC. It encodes CAWSVLTGGTEQFF.